This is a list of T cell receptor beta chains from one sample in a study of T cells in Graves' hyperthyroidism and ophthalmopathy. TCRdb redid the calling of the multiplex PCR reads with MiXCR, one entry per CDR3 protein. The data contain 350,000 or so distinct CDR3 sequences, 15% to 20% of them singletons. Material: blood. These receptors came from a middle-aged woman with Graves' ophthalmopathy. The conserved cysteine and the conserved F or W are not part of the CDR3 here. Each record gives: CDR3 protein, J gene, V gene, clone size. Some rows have no size entry. The others give once, few or many, or a class for an expanded clone.

CDR3: AWSVIQGAYEQY
J: TRBJ2-7
V: TRBV30
size: few

CDR3: ASSVGLYEQY
J: TRBJ2-7
V: TRBV2
size: many

CDR3: ASSPLAPLDYEQY
J: TRBJ2-7
V: TRBV12-3/TRBV12-4
size: .

CDR3: ASSPDRGHGANVLT
J: TRBJ2-6
V: TRBV4-2
size: many

CDR3: ASRDGTAQHLH
J: TRBJ1-6
V: TRBV6-1
size: many

CDR3: AWSVPGDYGYT
J: TRBJ1-2
V: TRBV30
size: many

CDR3: SVIRTGNVGYT
J: TRBJ1-2
V: TRBV29-1
size: .

CDR3: ASSEGTQNTGELF
J: TRBJ2-2
V: TRBV6-1
size: many

CDR3: ASSLGQNSYEQY
J: TRBJ2-7
V: TRBV7-9
size: many

CDR3: SAQTGGNQPQH
J: TRBJ1-5
V: TRBV20-1
size: many

CDR3: ASSPPGRESQGTQY
J: TRBJ2-5
V: TRBV5-1
size: many

CDR3: AWDSRMGGWGAQY
J: TRBJ2-5
V: TRBV30
size: many